This T cell receptor (beta chain) is drawn from a study of cytomegalovirus exposure and HLA in healthy donors. Study-wide results and limits: Later work associated roughly 17,000 TCR beta sequences with HLA alleles at 0.05 false discovery rate. A missense DCLRE1C variant was associated with V- and J-gene trimming of TCR beta chains in a later analysis, and an independent cohort replicated the association.

In the case of this clone: As yet, its antigen is unknown.

The PCR was carried out with 60 Vbeta primers and 13 Jbeta primers. Repertoires were generated with immunoSEQ multiplex PCR, while TCRdb's copy carries only in-frame clones and drops some. Among 150,000 to 200,000 clones listed, approximately 71% were seen once. CDR1 is SGHVS, CDR2 FNYEAQ, per germline. This CDR3 is built from 15 residues. J lost 3 bases, V lost 4 bases, and 6 bases had no gene match. This receptor was obtained from a man aged 50-60 years in good health and CMV-seronegative. Input material: PBMCs. V gene TRBV7-6 combines with J gene TRBJ1-1; 9 bases agree with TRBD1. As DNA, the CDR3 is TGTGCCAGCAGCTATCGGACAGGGGCGGACACTGAAGCTTTCTTT. Translating it yields CASSYRTGADTEAFF.